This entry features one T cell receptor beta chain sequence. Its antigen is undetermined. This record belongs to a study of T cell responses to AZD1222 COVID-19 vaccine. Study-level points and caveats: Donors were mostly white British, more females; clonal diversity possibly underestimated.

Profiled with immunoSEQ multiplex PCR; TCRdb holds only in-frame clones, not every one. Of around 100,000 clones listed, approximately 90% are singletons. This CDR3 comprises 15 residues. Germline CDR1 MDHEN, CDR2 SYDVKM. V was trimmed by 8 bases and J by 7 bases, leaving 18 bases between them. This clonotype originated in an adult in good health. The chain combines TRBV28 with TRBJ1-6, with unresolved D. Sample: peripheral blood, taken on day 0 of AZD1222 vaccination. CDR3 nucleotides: TGTGCCAGCGTACCCTCCGGGCGCGGGAATTCACCCCTCCACTTT. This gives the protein CASVPSGRGNSPLHF.